This TCR beta chain was sequenced for a study of cytomegalovirus exposure and HLA in healthy donors. Primers: 60 Vbeta forward and 13 Jbeta reverse. Assay used: immunoSEQ multiplex PCR; TCRdb lists only in-frame clones, some missing. The sample contains about 210,000 clones, 60% to 80% of which appear only once. Sequenced sample: PBMCs. This TCR was sampled from a male donor in good health and CMV-seronegative.

CDR3 sequence reads: CASSPDGVADEKLFF. The CDR3 DNA is TGCGCCAGCAGCCCCGACGGGGTTGCGGATGAAAAACTGTTTTTT. V and J are TRBV5-1 and TRBJ1-4; no definite D call. Trimming pared 4 bases from V and 6 bases from J, leaving 16 bases between. This CDR3 spans 15 amino acids. Germline V gene data show CDR1 as SGHRS and CDR2 as YFSETQ.